This T cell receptor (beta chain) was identified in a study of cytomegalovirus exposure and HLA in healthy donors. Findings and limits, study-wide: The investigators catalogued 150 to 200 TCR beta chains as cytomegalovirus-associated. Most of the TCR beta V segments (in an earlier analysis) were productive either about 87% or about 30% of the time.

Use of 60 Vbeta and 13 Jbeta primers characterized the PCR. Assay used: immunoSEQ multiplex PCR; TCRdb lists only in-frame clones, some missing. This table holds about 130,000 clones, 70% found once. Comments on this clone: The antigen remains undetermined.

CDR1 is SEHNR, CDR2 FQNEAQ, per germline (reference sequence). CDR3 length: 15 amino acids. Trimming at V came to 3 bases and at J to 2 bases, leaving 7 bases not matched to a gene. The chain joins TRBV7-9 to TRBJ2-7, with 7 bases identical to TRBD2. The sequence came from a woman aged 55-70 years in good health and CMV-seropositive. Sequenced: PBMCs. CDR3 loop: CASSFVGREPYEQYF. CDR3 nucleotide sequence: TGTGCCAGCAGCTTTGTCGGGCGGGAGCCCTACGAGCAGTACTTC.